This T cell receptor (beta chain) was sequenced in a study of blood T cell repertoires in COVID-19. Whole-study context: Spain, Italy and the United States supplied samples that represented acute and convalescent COVID-19. PBMCs, B-cell-depleted T cells, or T cells were the source of the cDNA or gDNA that made up the material.

The J segment lost 1 base and the V segment lost 2 bases, leaving 3 bases of the junction unmatched. CDR1 ENHRY and CDR2 SYGVKD come from the germline V gene. The CDR3 contains 15 residues. In the study's own analysis: Nucleated cell counts were estimated from reference gene primer amplification. This table comes from immunoSEQ multiplex PCR, and its TCRdb copy is limited to in-frame clones, with some not included. V, J and clone size are those of that table, while D and trimming were read from the DNA. The sample includes roughly 100,000 clones, about three quarters of them seen just once. The receptor was derived from an older woman with acute or convalescent COVID-19. The J gene is TRBJ1-1, the V gene TRBV10-3, with TRBD1 matching over 8 bases. The specimen sequenced was peripheral blood. CDR3 amino acids: CAISEPTGANTEAFF. As DNA, the CDR3 is TGTGCCATCAGTGAGCCGACAGGGGCGAACACTGAAGCTTTCTTT.